Listed below are T cell receptor beta chains from one sample, sequenced in a study of PD-1 blockade in classical Hodgkin lymphoma. Data came from immunoSEQ multiplex PCR; TCRdb stores just in-frame clones and leaves some out. The sample lists roughly 25,000 clones; approximately 80% were seen once. Sequencing used peripheral blood mononuclear cells (PBMCs), obtained at baseline. All receptors derive from a human donor with classical Hodgkin lymphoma. Both conserved end residues are part of each CDR3. The D gene is left open where the match is weak. The size of a clone is reported for some rows only, either as once, few or many, or as a class for expanded clones.

j_call clone_size v_call d_call cdr3_aa cdr3_nt
TRBJ2-5 few TRBV6-4 TRBD2 CASSQTSGGAETQYF TGTGCCAGCAGCCAGACTAGCGGGGGTGCGGAGACCCAGTACTTC
TRBJ1-2 large TRBV29-1 . CSVEYPRGRFYGYTF TGCAGCGTTGAATACCCCAGGGGACGCTTCTATGGCTACACCTTC
TRBJ2-1 . TRBV19 TRBD2 CASSMWTGGVDEQFF TGTGCCAGTAGTATGTGGACGGGGGGGGTCGATGAGCAGTTCTTC
TRBJ2-3 . TRBV10-3 TRBD2 CAISESWASGKPGDTQYF TGTGCCATCAGTGAGTCGTGGGCTAGCGGGAAACCCGGGGATACGCAGTATTTT
TRBJ2-5 . TRBV2 . CASSEAPRRGRETQYF TGTGCCAGCAGTGAAGCCCCCCGCAGGGGTCGGGAGACCCAGTACTTC
TRBJ1-2 . TRBV6-7 TRBD1 CASTRLLMTGNYGYTF TGTGCCAGCACCCGACTCCTAATGACAGGGAACTATGGCTACACCTTC
TRBJ2-4 . TRBV7-8 TRBD1 CASRETGGNIQYF TGTGCCAGCAGAGAGACAGGGGGCAACATTCAGTACTTC
TRBJ2-7 once TRBV6-5 TRBD2 CASSYTRGALYEQYF TGTGCCAGCAGTTATACGCGGGGGGCTCTCTACGAGCAGTACTTC
TRBJ2-3 . TRBV9 . CASSHGSTDTQYF TGTGCCAGCAGCCACGGATCCACAGATACGCAGTATTTT
TRBJ2-7 . TRBV5-1 TRBD1 CASSSGTASRGHNEQYF TGCGCCAGCAGCTCCGGAACAGCCTCCAGGGGGCATAACGAGCAGTACTTC
TRBJ1-1 few TRBV28 . CASRVNTEAFF TGTGCCAGCAGGGTGAACACTGAAGCTTTCTTT
TRBJ2-5 . TRBV2 . CASSRRETQYF TGTGCCAGCAGTCGGAGAGAGACCCAGTACTTC
TRBJ2-7 . TRBV5-1 . CASSGIAGQISYEQYF TGCGCCAGCAGCGGTATCGCGGGACAGATCTCCTACGAGCAGTACTTC
TRBJ2-7 . TRBV7-6 . CASSLSTGSGEQYF TGTGCCAGCAGCTTAAGTACAGGTTCGGGGGAGCAGTACTTC
TRBJ2-7 . TRBV30 . CASESGSYEQYF TGTGCCTCGGAGAGCGGCTCCTACGAGCAGTACTTC
TRBJ2-3 . TRBV5-1 . CASSLAPVTDTQYF TGCGCCAGCAGCTTGGCCCCAGTCACAGATACGCAGTATTTT
TRBJ2-5 few TRBV5-4 . CASSLDIDLGGRETQYF TGTGCCAGCAGCTTGGACATAGACCTCGGGGGACGGGAGACCCAGTACTTC
TRBJ2-4 . TRBV11-2 . CASSSQNIQYF TGTGCCAGCAGCTCCCAAAACATTCAGTACTTC
TRBJ1-1 . TRBV7-9 . CASSLRENTEAFF TGTGCCAGCAGCTTACGCGAGAACACTGAAGCTTTCTTT
TRBJ2-2 few TRBV7-3 TRBD1 CASSLTGQGNTGELFF TGTGCCAGCAGCTTAACGGGACAGGGGAACACCGGGGAGCTGTTTTTT
TRBJ1-1 once TRBV4-1 . CASSQEASGDTEAFF TGCGCCAGCAGCCAAGAGGCGTCGGGGGACACTGAAGCTTTCTTT
TRBJ1-1 . TRBV7-2 . CASSLVHSSRWTEAFF TGTGCCAGCAGCTTAGTCCACAGTTCTAGGTGGACTGAAGCTTTCTTT
TRBJ2-2 . TRBV10-3 TRBD2 CAINPGLASDTGELFF TGTGCCATCAACCCAGGACTAGCGAGCGACACCGGGGAGCTGTTTTTT
TRBJ2-1 . TRBV18 . CASSPGGRHNEQFF TGTGCCAGCTCACCAGGAGGGCGCCACAATGAGCAGTTCTTC
TRBJ1-2 . TRBV6-6 . CASTPRGAVSYGYTF TGTGCCAGCACACCTCGGGGGGCAGTTAGCTATGGCTACACCTTC
TRBJ2-5 . TRBV7-8 TRBD1 CASPPTDRKTQYF TGTGCCAGCCCCCCTACGGACAGGAAGACCCAGTACTTC
TRBJ2-7 . TRBV11-2 . CASSLGTGSSYEQYF TGTGCCAGCAGCTTAGGGACCGGGAGCTCCTACGAGCAGTACTTC
TRBJ1-4 once TRBV5-4 . CASSLESAATNEKLFF TGTGCCAGCAGCTTGGAGTCAGCCGCAACTAATGAAAAACTGTTTTTT
TRBJ1-2 . TRBV4-1 . CASSLRSMARDYGYTF TGCGCCAGCAGCCTAAGGAGCATGGCGCGGGACTATGGCTACACCTTC
TRBJ2-2 . TRBV9 . CASSVVGENTGELFF TGTGCCAGCAGCGTAGTAGGAGAGAACACCGGGGAGCTGTTTTTT
TRBJ2-1 . TRBV19 TRBD1 CASSSGTGRRNEQFF TGTGCCAGTAGTTCCGGGACAGGGAGAAGGAATGAGCAGTTCTTC
TRBJ2-3 . TRBV12-5 TRBD2 CASGSPGGRGAFTDTQYF TGTGCTAGTGGTTCACCCGGGGGGCGGGGGGCCTTCACAGATACGCAGTATTTT
TRBJ2-7 . TRBV18 . CASSPHGRQDMDEQYF TGTGCCAGCTCACCACATGGGCGGCAGGATATGGACGAGCAGTACTTC
TRBJ2-1 . TRBV2 TRBD2 CASSISGEPYNEQFF TGTGCCAGCAGCATCAGCGGGGAACCGTACAATGAGCAGTTCTTC
TRBJ2-1 . TRBV14 TRBD2 CASSQVLAGEQFF TGTGCCAGCAGCCAAGTACTAGCGGGTGAGCAGTTCTTC
TRBJ1-2 . TRBV29-1 TRBD1 CSVPGQANRGYTF TGCAGCGTACCGGGACAGGCGAATAGGGGCTACACCTTC
TRBJ2-7 . TRBV5-1 . CASSLDIPYEQYF TGCGCCAGCAGCTTGGATATTCCCTACGAGCAGTACTTC
TRBJ2-3 . TRBV4-3 TRBD2 CASSQGFTSGGTDTQYF TGCGCCAGCAGCCAAGGGTTCACTAGCGGGGGAACGGATACGCAGTATTTT
TRBJ1-2 . TRBV7-2 TRBD1 CASNTGVYGYTF TGTGCCAGCAACACAGGGGTCTATGGCTACACCTTC
TRBJ1-1 . TRBV7-2 . CASSWIWGPEAFF TGTGCCAGCAGCTGGATTTGGGGGCCTGAAGCTTTCTTT
TRBJ1-5 . TRBV19 . CASSMGRRSNQPQHF TGTGCCAGTAGTATGGGTCGGCGGAGCAATCAGCCCCAGCATTTT
TRBJ2-5 once TRBV5-1 . CASSLVRIQETQYF TGCGCCAGCAGCTTGGTCAGGATCCAAGAGACCCAGTACTTC
TRBJ2-3 once TRBV7-8 TRBD1 CASSIRGLGTDTQYF TGTGCCAGCAGTATTAGGGGGCTCGGCACAGATACGCAGTATTTT
TRBJ2-2 . TRBV5-4 . CASSLGTANTGELFF TGTGCCAGCAGCTTGGGGACAGCTAACACCGGGGAGCTGTTTTTT
TRBJ2-3 . TRBV5-1 . CASSLQPADTQYF TGCGCCAGCAGCTTGCAACCAGCAGATACGCAGTATTTT